This T cell receptor (beta chain) was documented in a study of shared clonotypes between healthy human individuals. Genomic DNA of every subset was divided equally among multiple immunoSEQ plates. Some 27,000 T cell genomes, or about 200 ng DNA, went into the sorted-subset replicate PCRs. Profiling relied on immunoSEQ multiplex PCR, and the TCRdb table lists in-frame clones only, not all of them. The sample contains roughly 2.2 million clones, over 85% of which appear only once. From germline, CDR1 is KGHSH and CDR2 LQKENI. The CDR3 runs to 17 residues. V was pared by 1 base and J by 1 base, with 11 bases between. On this clone itself: Its antigen is not identified.

Points from the study as a whole: As a rule, naive subsets had a larger estimated richness than memory subsets.

The TCR was taken from a man aged 18-30 years in good health. Some clones in this sample may be carry-over from other donors' samples. The sequenced sample consisted of naive CD4+ T cells from PBMCs. Subset: CD45RA+ positively selected. V usage is TRBV18 and J usage is TRBJ2-6; D remains unclear. CDR3 amino acids: CASSPRQAGSGANVLTF. The DNA of the CDR3 is TGTGCCAGCTCACCACGTCAGGCAGGATCTGGGGCCAACGTCCTGACTTTC.